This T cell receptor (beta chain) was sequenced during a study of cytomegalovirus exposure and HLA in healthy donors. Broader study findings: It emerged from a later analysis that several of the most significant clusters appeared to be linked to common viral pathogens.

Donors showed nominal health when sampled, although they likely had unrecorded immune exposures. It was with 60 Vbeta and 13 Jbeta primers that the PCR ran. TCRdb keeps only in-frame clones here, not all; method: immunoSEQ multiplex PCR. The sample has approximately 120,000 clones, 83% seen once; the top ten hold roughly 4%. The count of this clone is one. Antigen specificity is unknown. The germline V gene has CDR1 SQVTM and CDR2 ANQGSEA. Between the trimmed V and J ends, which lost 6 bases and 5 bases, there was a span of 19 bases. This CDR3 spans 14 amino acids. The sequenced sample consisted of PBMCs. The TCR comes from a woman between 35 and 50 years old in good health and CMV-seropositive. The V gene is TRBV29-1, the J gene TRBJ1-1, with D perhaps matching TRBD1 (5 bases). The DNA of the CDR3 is TGCAGCGTCGCTTCCGTTGGGGGGGGAACTGAAGCTTTCTTT. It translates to CSVASVGGGTEAFF.